The T cell receptor (beta chain) described here comes from a study of blood T cell repertoires in COVID-19. The CDR3 runs 16 residues. Germline V gives CDR1 SGHAT, CDR2 FQNNGV. V was clipped by 2 bases and J by 5 bases; unmatched bases: 5. Membership in each cohort depended on participant-reported clinical history. Here immunoSEQ multiplex PCR was the method, and the copy in TCRdb shows in-frame clones only, minus some. The sample consists of about 170,000 clones, 70% to 80% of them appearing once. This TCR was sampled from a woman in her sixties or seventies in a cohort exposed to, infected with or recovered from COVID-19 (not recorded which). This chain connects TRBV11-2 to TRBJ1-6, with 8 positions matching TRBD1. The sequenced material came from PBMCs or T cells enriched from blood (not recorded which). CDR3 DNA sequence: TGTGCCAGCAGCTTACGACGGGACAGGAATAATTCACCCCTCCACTTT. Its translation is CASSLRRDRNNSPLHF.